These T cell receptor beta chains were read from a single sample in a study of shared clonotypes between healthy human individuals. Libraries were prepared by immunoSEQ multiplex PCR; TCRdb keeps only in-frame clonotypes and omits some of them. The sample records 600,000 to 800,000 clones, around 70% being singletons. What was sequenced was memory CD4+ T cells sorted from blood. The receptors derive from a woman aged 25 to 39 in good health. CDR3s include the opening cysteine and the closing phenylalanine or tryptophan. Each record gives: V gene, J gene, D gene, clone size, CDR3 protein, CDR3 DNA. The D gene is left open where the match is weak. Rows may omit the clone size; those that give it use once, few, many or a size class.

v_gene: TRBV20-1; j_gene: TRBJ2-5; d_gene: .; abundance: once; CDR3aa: CSVPGMETQYF; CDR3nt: TGCAGTGTCCCTGGAATGGAGACCCAGTACTTC
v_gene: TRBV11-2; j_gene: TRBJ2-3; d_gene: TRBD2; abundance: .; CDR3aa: CASSGLAGGHADTQYF; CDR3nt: TGTGCCAGCAGCGGACTAGCGGGAGGGCACGCAGATACGCAGTATTTT
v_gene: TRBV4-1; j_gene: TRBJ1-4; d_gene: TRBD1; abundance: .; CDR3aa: CASSQEDRENEKLFF; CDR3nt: TGCGCCAGCAGCCAAGAGGACAGGGAGAATGAAAAACTGTTTTTT
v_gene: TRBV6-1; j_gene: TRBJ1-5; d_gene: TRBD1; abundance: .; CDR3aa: CASSGSTGDQPQHF; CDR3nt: TGTGCCAGCAGTGGTAGCACAGGGGATCAGCCCCAGCATTTT
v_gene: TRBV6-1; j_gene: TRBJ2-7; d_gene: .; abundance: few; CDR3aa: CASNDYEQYF; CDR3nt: TGTGCCAGCAATGACTACGAGCAGTACTTC
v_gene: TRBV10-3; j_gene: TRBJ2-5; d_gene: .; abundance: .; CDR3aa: CAISQGLQETQYF; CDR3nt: TGTGCCATCAGCCAGGGACTCCAAGAGACCCAGTACTTC
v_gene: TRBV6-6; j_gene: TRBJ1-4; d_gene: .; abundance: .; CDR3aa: CASSLGGGLFF; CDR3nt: TGTGCCAGCAGCTTAGGTGGCGGACTGTTTTTT
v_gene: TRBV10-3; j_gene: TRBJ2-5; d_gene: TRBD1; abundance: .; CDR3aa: CAISEEGTGRETQYF; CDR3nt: TGTGCCATCAGTGAAGAGGGGACAGGGCGAGAGACCCAGTACTTC
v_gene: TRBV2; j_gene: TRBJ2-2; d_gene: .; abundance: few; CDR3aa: CASKTIPGVDGELFF; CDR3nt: TGTGCCAGCAAGACTATTCCAGGGGTGGACGGGGAGCTGTTTTTT
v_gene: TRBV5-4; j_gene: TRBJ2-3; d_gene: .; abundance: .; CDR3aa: CASSSPIVRDTQYF; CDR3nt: TGTGCCAGCAGTTCCCCCATTGTACGGGATACGCAGTATTTT
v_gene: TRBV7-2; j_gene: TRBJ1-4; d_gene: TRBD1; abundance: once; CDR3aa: CASSLGVGTGEKLFF; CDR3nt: TGTGCCAGCAGCTTAGGGGTGGGGACAGGAGAAAAACTGTTTTTT
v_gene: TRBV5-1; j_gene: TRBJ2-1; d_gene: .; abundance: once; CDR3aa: CASSQRLGGNEQFF; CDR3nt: TGCGCCAGCAGCCAGCGCTTGGGGGGCAATGAGCAGTTCTTC
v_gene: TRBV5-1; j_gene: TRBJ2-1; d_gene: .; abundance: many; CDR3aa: CASSSPSDEQFF; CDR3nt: TGCGCCAGCAGCTCCCCCTCGGACGAGCAGTTCTTC
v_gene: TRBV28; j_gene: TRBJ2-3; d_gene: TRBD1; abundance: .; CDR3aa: CASSSAGTGKDTQYF; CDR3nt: TGTGCCAGCAGTTCCGCCGGGACAGGAAAAGATACGCAGTATTTT
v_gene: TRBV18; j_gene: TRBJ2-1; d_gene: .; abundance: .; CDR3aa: CASSPPHRPTYNEQFF; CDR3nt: TGTGCCAGCTCACCACCGCATCGTCCGACGTACAATGAGCAGTTCTTC
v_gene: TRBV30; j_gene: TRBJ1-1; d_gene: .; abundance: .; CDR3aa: CACLSLNTEAFF; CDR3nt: TGTGCCTGCCTCTCGCTGAACACTGAAGCTTTCTTT
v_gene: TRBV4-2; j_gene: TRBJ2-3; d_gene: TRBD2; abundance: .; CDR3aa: CASSQGNGRLAGGVGPDTQYF; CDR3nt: TGTGCCAGCAGCCAAGGTAACGGGCGGTTAGCGGGAGGAGTGGGACCCGATACGCAGTATTTT
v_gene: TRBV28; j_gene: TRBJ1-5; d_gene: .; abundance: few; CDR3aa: CASRHEAVQPQHF; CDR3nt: TGTGCCAGCAGGCACGAGGCGGTCCAGCCCCAGCATTTT
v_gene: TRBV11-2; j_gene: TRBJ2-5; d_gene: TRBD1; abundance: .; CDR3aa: CASSVLRDRPQETQYF; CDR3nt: TGTGCCAGCAGCGTCCTCCGGGACAGACCACAAGAGACCCAGTACTTC
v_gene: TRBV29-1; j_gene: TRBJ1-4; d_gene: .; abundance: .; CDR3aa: CSVGGTEEKLFF; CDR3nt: TGCAGCGTCGGGGGGACTGAAGAAAAACTGTTTTTT
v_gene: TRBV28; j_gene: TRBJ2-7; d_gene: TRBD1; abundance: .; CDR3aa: CATRTGSHYEQYF; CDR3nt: TGTGCCACCCGGACAGGGAGCCACTACGAGCAGTACTTC
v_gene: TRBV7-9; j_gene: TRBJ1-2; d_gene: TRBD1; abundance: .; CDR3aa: CASSPGTGGPTDYGYTF; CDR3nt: TGTGCCAGCAGCCCCGGGACAGGGGGACCTACCGACTATGGCTACACCTTC
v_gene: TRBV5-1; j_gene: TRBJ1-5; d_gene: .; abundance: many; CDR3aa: CASSFPRVSNQPQHF; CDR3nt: TGCGCCAGCAGCTTCCCGAGGGTTAGCAATCAGCCCCAGCATTTT
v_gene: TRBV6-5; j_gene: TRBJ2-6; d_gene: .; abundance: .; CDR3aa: CASTKAYSGANVLTF; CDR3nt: TGTGCCAGCACCAAGGCTTACTCTGGGGCCAACGTCCTGACTTTC
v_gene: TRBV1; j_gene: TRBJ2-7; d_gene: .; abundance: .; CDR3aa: CTSSPPEQDQCHYEQYF; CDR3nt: TGCACCAGCAGCCCCCCGGAACAGGACCAGTGTCACTACGAGCAGTACTTC
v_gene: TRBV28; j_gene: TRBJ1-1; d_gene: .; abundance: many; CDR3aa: CASSASNTEAFF; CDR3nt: TGTGCCAGCAGTGCGAGTAACACTGAAGCTTTCTTT
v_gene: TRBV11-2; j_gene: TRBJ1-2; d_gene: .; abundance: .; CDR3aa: CASTTMRGGYGYTF; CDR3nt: TGTGCCAGCACCACAATGAGAGGGGGGTATGGCTACACCTTC
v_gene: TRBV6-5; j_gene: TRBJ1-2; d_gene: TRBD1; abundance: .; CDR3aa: CASRKPGTGGGYTF; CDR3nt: TGTGCCAGCAGGAAACCCGGGACAGGGGGAGGCTACACCTTC
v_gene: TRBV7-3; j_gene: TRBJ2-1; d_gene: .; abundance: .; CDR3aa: CASSTQRDNEQFF; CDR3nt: TGTGCCAGCAGCACGCAGCGGGACAATGAGCAGTTCTTC
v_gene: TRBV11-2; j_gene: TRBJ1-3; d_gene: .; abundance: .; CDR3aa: CASSLVRSEFRNTIYF; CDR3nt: TGTGCCAGCAGCCTAGTAAGATCCGAATTTAGAAACACCATATATTTT
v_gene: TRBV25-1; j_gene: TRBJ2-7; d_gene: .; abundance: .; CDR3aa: CASSEIVAGRTYEQYF; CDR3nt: TGTGCCAGCAGTGAAATTGTGGCAGGCCGGACCTACGAGCAGTACTTC
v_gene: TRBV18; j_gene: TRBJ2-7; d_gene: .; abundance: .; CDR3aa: CASSPVSGSSYEQYF; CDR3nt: TGTGCCAGCTCACCAGTCTCGGGCAGCTCCTACGAGCAGTACTTC
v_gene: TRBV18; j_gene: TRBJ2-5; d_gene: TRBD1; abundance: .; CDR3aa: CASSRTGGQETQYF; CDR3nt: TGTGCCAGCTCACGGACAGGGGGACAAGAGACCCAGTACTTC
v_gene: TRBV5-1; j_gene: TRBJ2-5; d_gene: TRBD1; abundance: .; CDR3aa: CASSLGGQGSGETQYF; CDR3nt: TGCGCCAGCAGCTTAGGGGGCCAGGGGAGTGGGGAGACCCAGTACTTC
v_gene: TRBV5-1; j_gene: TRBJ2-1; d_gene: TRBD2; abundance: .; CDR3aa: CASTSGIGNEQFF; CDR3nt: TGCGCCAGCACTAGCGGGATCGGTAATGAGCAGTTCTTC
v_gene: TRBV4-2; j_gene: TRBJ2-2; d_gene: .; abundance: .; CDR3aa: CASSRPDSYTGELFF; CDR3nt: TGTGCCAGCAGCCGACCTGACTCTTACACCGGGGAGCTGTTTTTT
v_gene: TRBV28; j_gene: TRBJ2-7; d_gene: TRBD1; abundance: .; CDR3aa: CASNRQGSYEQYF; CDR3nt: TGTGCCAGCAACCGACAGGGGTCCTACGAGCAGTACTTC
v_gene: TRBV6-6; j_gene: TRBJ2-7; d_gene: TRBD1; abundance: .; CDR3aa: CASRKSGGSYEQYF; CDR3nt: TGTGCCAGCAGAAAATCAGGGGGCTCCTACGAGCAGTACTTC
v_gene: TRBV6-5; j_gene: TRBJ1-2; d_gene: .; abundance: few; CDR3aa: CASSQQHPSEFGYTF; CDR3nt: TGTGCCAGCAGCCAACAGCACCCTAGCGAATTTGGCTACACCTTC
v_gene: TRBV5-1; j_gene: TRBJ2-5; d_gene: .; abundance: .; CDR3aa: CASSLGGTVQETQYF; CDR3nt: TGCGCCAGCAGCTTGGGGGGGACGGTCCAAGAGACCCAGTACTTC
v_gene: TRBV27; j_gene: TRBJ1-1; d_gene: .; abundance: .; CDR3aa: CASSFWGGDTEAFF; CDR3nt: TGTGCCAGCAGTTTCTGGGGTGGTGACACTGAAGCTTTCTTT
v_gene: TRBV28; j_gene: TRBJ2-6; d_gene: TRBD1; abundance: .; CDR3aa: CASSSTSKSGTGGLSGANVLTF; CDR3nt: TGTGCCAGCAGTTCCACCTCAAAATCCGGGACAGGGGGCTTATCTGGGGCCAACGTCCTGACTTTC
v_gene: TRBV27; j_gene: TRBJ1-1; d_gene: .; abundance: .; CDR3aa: CASSSPGANTEAFF; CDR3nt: TGTGCCAGCAGTAGCCCAGGAGCGAACACTGAAGCTTTCTTT
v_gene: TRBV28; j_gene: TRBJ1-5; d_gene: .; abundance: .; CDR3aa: CASRHPPPAGILQHF; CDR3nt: TGTGCCAGCAGACATCCCCCCCCCGCCGGGATTCTCCAGCATTTT
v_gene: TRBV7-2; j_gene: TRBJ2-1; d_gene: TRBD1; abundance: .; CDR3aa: CASSRTGFYNEQFF; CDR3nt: TGTGCCAGCAGTCGGACAGGGTTTTACAATGAGCAGTTCTTC
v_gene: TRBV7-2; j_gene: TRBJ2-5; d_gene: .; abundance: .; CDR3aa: CASSFGSRETQYF; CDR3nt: TGTGCCAGCAGCTTCGGGAGTCGGGAGACCCAGTACTTC